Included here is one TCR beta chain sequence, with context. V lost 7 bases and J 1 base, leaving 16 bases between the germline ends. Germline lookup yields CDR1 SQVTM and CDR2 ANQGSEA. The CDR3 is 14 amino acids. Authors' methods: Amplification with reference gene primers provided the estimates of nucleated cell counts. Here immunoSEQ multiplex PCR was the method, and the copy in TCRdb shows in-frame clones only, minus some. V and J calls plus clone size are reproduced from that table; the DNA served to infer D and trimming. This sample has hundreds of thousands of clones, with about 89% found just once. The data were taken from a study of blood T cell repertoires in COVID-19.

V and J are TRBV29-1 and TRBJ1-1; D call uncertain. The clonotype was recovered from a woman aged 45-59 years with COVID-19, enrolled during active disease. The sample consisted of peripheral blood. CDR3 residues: CSAALTEGNTEAFF. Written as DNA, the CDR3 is TGCAGCGCAGCCTTGACTGAAGGGAACACTGAAGCTTTCTTT.